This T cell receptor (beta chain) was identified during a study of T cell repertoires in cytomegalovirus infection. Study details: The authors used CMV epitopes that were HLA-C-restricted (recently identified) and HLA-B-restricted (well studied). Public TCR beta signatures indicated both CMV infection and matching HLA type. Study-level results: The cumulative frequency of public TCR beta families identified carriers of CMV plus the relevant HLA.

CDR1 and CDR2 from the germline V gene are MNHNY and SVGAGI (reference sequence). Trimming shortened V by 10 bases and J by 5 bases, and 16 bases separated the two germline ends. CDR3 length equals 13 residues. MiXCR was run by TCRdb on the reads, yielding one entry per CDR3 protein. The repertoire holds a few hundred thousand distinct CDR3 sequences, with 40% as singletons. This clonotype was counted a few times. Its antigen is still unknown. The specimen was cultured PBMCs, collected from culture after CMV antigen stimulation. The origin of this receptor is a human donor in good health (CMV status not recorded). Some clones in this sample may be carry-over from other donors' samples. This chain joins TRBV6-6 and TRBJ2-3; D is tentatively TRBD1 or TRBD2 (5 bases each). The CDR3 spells CATALGELDTQYF. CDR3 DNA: TGTGCCACCGCTCTAGGGGAGCTAGATACGCAGTATTTT.